One and the same sample provided the 27 T cell receptor beta chains below, sequenced in a study of blood T cell repertoires in COVID-19. Produced via immunoSEQ multiplex PCR; TCRdb's table is partial and in-frame only. The sample lists over 150,000 clones; approximately 94% were seen once. The sequenced sample was peripheral blood. The source is a man aged 25 to 40 with COVID-19, enrolled during active disease.

This clone was seen just once. The rearrangement joins TRBV29-1 to TRBJ1-4; D not resolved. CDR1 is SQVTM and CDR2 is ANQGSEA in the germline V gene. The CDR3 length is 12 residues. V was cut by 4 bases and J by 0 bases, with 3 bases left in between. The CDR3 region is CSVVTTNEKLFF. Here the CDR3 DNA reads TGCAGCGTTGTTACAACTAATGAAAAACTGTTTTTT.

This clone was observed once. The chain links TRBV7-7 to TRBJ2-1, with TRBD1 matching over 10 bases. Trimming cost V 5 bases and J 8 bases; bases outside gene matches: 12. The CDR3 is 16 amino acids. Germline V gene sequence: CDR1 SSHAT, CDR2 FNYEAQ (reference sequence). CDR3 bases: TGTGCCAGCAGCCCCCCTCCGGGACAGGGGCCGGATGAGCAGTTCTTC. Translation gives CASSPPPGQGPDEQFF.

The chain uses TRBV3-1 (or the pseudogene TRBV3-2) and TRBJ1-6; 9 bases align to TRBD1. Trimming removed 0 bases from V and 7 bases from J; junction bases left unmatched: 4. Germline-derived CDR1 and CDR2 are LGHDT and YNNKEL (reference sequence). The CDR3 runs to 16 residues. The CDR3 reads CASSQETGGWNSPLHF. The DNA of the CDR3 is TGTGCCAGCAGCCAAGAAACAGGGGGCTGGAATTCACCCCTCCACTTT.

The chain uses TRBV4-2 and TRBJ1-2; D might be TRBD1 (5 bases). In germline, CDR1 is LGHNA, CDR2 YNFKEQ. The length of the CDR3 is 14 residues. Trimming removed 3 bases from V and 2 bases from J, with 10 bases in between. DNA for the CDR3: TGTGCCAGCAGCCAGCAGACAGAAAACTATGGCTACACCTTC. It translates to CASSQQTENYGYTF.

This chain joins TRBV11-2 and TRBJ1-3, with D possibly matching TRBD1 (5 bases). The germline V gene has CDR1 SGHAT and CDR2 FQNNGV. CDR3 length: 15 amino acids. V lost 5 bases and J lost 3, with 14 bases in between. DNA of the CDR3: TGTGCCAGCAGCCAAGGGGACTTGTATGGAAACACCATATATTTT. Residues: CASSQGDLYGNTIYF. The full variable domain, rest sourced from reference TRBV11-2 and TRBJ1-3, is EAGVAQSPRYKIIEKRQSVAFWCNPISGHATLYWYQQILGQGPKLLIQFQNNGVVDDSQLPKDRFSAERLKGVDSTLKIQPAKLEDSAVYLCASSQGDLYGNTIYFGEGSWLTVV.

The V and J genes are TRBV5-4 and TRBJ2-3, with 15 positions matching TRBD2. J lost 5 bases, V lost 5 bases, and 6 bases had no gene match. Germline V gives CDR1 SGHNT, CDR2 YYREEE (reference sequence). This CDR3 contains 16 residues. The CDR3 nucleotides are TGTGCCAGCAGGCGGACTAGCGGGGGGGCTGGAGATACGCAGTATTTT. This gives the protein CASRRTSGGAGDTQYF. The full variable domain, in which reference TRBV5-4 and TRBJ2-3 provide the parts outside the CDR3, is ETGVTQSPTHLIKTRGQQVTLRCSSQSGHNTVSWYQQALGQGPQFIFQYYREEENGRGNFPPRFSGLQFPNYSSELNVNALELDDSALYLCASRRTSGGAGDTQYFGPGTRLTVL.

V usage is TRBV11-2 and J usage is TRBJ1-2; unclear D gene. Per germline, CDR1 SGHAT and CDR2 FQNNGV. This CDR3 spans 14 amino acids. The V and J ends lost 2 bases and 4 bases respectively, with 11 bases between them. The CDR3 here is CASSLSEGGYGYTF. In nucleotides, the CDR3 is TGTGCCAGCAGCTTATCTGAGGGCGGCTATGGCTACACCTTC.

V usage is TRBV29-1 and J usage is TRBJ2-1; TRBD2 might be the D (6 bases). The CDR3 has 12 amino acids. Trimming pared 3 bases from V and 7 bases from J, leaving 10 bases between. CDR1 is SQVTM and CDR2 is ANQGSEA in the germline V gene. Here the CDR3 reads CSVDTSRNEQFF. The CDR3 DNA follows: TGCAGCGTTGATACTAGCAGGAATGAGCAGTTCTTC.

The V and J genes are TRBV6-1 and TRBJ1-5; D gene unclear. V dropped 3 bases and J dropped 5 bases, with 5 bases sitting between them. The length of the CDR3 is 12 residues. CDR1 is MNHNS and CDR2 is SASEGT in the germline V gene. Here the CDR3 reads CASSDPDQPQHF. CDR3 bases: TGTGCCAGCAGTGACCCAGATCAGCCCCAGCATTTT.

The V and J genes are TRBV27 and TRBJ1-5; perhaps TRBD1 as D (5 bases). The V and J ends lost 6 bases and 0 bases respectively, with 15 bases between them. CDR1 and CDR2 from the germline V gene are MNHEY and SMNVEV (reference sequence). The CDR3 is 16 residues long. The DNA for the CDR3 is TGTGCCAGCAGCCCGTGGGCAGGGATTAGCAATCAGCCCCAGCATTTT. Translated: CASSPWAGISNQPQHF.

The CDR3 coding sequence is TGTGCCAGCAGCTCCGGGACAGCTAATGAAAAACTGTTTTTT. Amino acids: CASSSGTANEKLFF. The chain is built from TRBV5-5 and TRBJ1-4; TRBD1 agrees at 7 bases. From germline, CDR1 is SGHKS and CDR2 YYEKEE (reference sequence). CDR3 length: 14 residues. V shed 3 bases, J shed 3 bases, and the junction held 2 bases outside the gene matches.

The count of this clone is one. This chain links TRBV7-9 with TRBJ1-2; TRBD1 matches 8 bases. Trimming at V came to 3 bases and at J to 4 bases, leaving 1 base not matched to a gene. The V gene's germline CDR1 is SEHNR and CDR2 FQNEAQ (reference sequence). This CDR3 spans 13 amino acids. This CDR3 is CASSFGTGYGYTF. CDR3 nucleotides: TGTGCCAGCAGCTTTGGGACAGGCTATGGCTACACCTTC. The full variable domain, with the rest looked up from reference TRBV7-9 and TRBJ1-2, is DTGVSQNPRHKITKRGQNVTFRCDPISEHNRLYWYRQTLGQGPEFLTYFQNEAQLEKSRLLSDRFSAERPKGSFSTLEIQRTEQGDSAMYLCASSFGTGYGYTFGSGTRLTVV.

V and J are TRBV4-1 and TRBJ2-2; maybe TRBD1 (5 bases). There are 15 residues in the CDR3. Per germline, CDR1 MGHRA and CDR2 YSYEKL. V lost 6 bases, J lost 1 base, and 12 bases lay in between. The CDR3 loop reads CASSRGDRNTGELFF. The CDR3 nucleotides are TGCGCCAGCAGTCGAGGCGACAGGAACACCGGGGAGCTGTTTTTT.

The CDR3 DNA reads as TGCGCCAGCAGTCCGAACCGTATACAGGGGGGTTATGGCTACACCTTC. It encodes CASSPNRIQGGYGYTF. The rearrangement uses TRBV5-1 and TRBJ1-2; 8 bases map to TRBD1. CDR1 and CDR2 (germline): SGHRS, YFSETQ. The junction had 14 bases not matched to a gene; V was cut back by 5 bases and J by 5 bases. This CDR3 comprises 16 residues.

This chain uses TRBV3-1 (or the pseudogene TRBV3-2) with TRBJ2-2; 8 positions agree with TRBD1. Germline lookup yields CDR1 LGHDT and CDR2 YNNKEL (reference sequence). With V trimmed by 1 base and J by 6 bases, 4 bases remained unmatched. The CDR3 loop spans 15 amino acids. The CDR3 region has the DNA TGTGCCAGCAGCCAAGCAGGGGGCGGTGCCGGGGAGCTGTTTTTT. It specifies CASSQAGGGAGELFF.

This clone was detected a few times. The chain employs TRBV7-9 and TRBJ2-2, with 9 bases lining up with TRBD2. Germline V CDR1 and CDR2: SEHNR, FQNEAQ (reference sequence). The CDR3 extends over 16 amino acids. V gave up 5 bases and J gave up 1 base; unmatched junction bases: 5. In DNA form, the CDR3 reads TGTGCCAGCAGCCGACTAGCGGCACTGAACACCGGGGAGCTGTTTTTT. Its translation: CASSRLAALNTGELFF.

This clone was counted a single time. The CDR3 protein is CASSSPTGKNTEAFF. CDR3 sequence (DNA): TGTGCCAGCAGCTCCCCCACAGGGAAGAACACTGAAGCTTTCTTT. The chain combines TRBV5-4 with TRBJ1-1, with D possibly being TRBD1 (6 bases). Trimming took off 3 bases at V and 1 base at J, with 13 bases between the two ends. The CDR3 length is 15 residues. CDR1 and CDR2 (germline): SGHNT, YYREEE (reference sequence).

This chain links TRBV5-6 with TRBJ2-3; 14 bases agree with TRBD2. Per germline, CDR1 SGHDT and CDR2 YYEEEE. V shed 1 base, J shed 5 bases, and the junction held 3 bases outside the gene matches. CDR3 size: 16 residues. For the CDR3, the DNA is TGTGCCAGCAGCTTGAGACTAGCGGGGGGGCTAGATACGCAGTATTTT. Its translation is CASSLRLAGGLDTQYF. Complete variable domain (other parts from reference TRBV5-6 and TRBJ2-3): DAGVTQSPTHLIKTRGQQVTLRCSPKSGHDTVSWYQQALGQGPQFIFQYYEEEERQRGNFPDRFSGHQFPNYSSELNVNALLLGDSALYLCASSLRLAGGLDTQYFGPGTRLTVL.

The chain employs TRBV27 and TRBJ2-7; 8 bases are a match to TRBD1. The CDR3 length is 15 residues. Trimming took 7 bases from V and 1 from J; bases not matched to a gene: 9. Germline V gives CDR1 MNHEY, CDR2 SMNVEV (reference sequence). CDR3: CASTSGTGHSYEQYF. The CDR3 region has the DNA TGTGCCAGCACCAGTGGGACAGGTCATTCCTACGAGCAGTACTTC.

V gene TRBV5-5 combines with J gene TRBJ1-1; possibly TRBD1 for D (6 bases). Germline V gene data show CDR1 as SGHKS and CDR2 as YYEKEE (reference sequence). The V end was cut by 0 bases, the J end by 5 bases, with 17 bases between. CDR3 length equals 16 residues. CDR3 coding DNA: TGTGCCAGCAGCTTGGGGTCTACAGGGAGGGGGACTGAAGCTTTCTTT. Translation: CASSLGSTGRGTEAFF.

V is TRBV6-5 and J is TRBJ1-1; a possible D gene is TRBD1 (5 bases). The V end lost 6 bases, the J end lost 4 bases, and 15 bases lay between the germline ends. Germline loops: CDR1 MNHEY, CDR2 SVGAGI. This CDR3 comprises 14 residues. The CDR3 DNA follows: TGTGCCAGCAGATCCGACAGCTGGGGCACTGAAGCTTTCTTT. It yields the protein CASRSDSWGTEAFF.

Only one count was recorded for this clone. V and J are TRBV20-1 and TRBJ2-7, with D hard to call. The V and J ends lost 3 bases and 0 bases respectively, with 15 bases between them. The CDR3 runs 15 residues. CDR1 is DFQATT and CDR2 is SNEGSKA in the germline V gene (reference sequence). CDR3 sequence: CSASSVVPSSYEQYF. For the CDR3, the DNA is TGCAGTGCTAGTAGTGTTGTCCCGAGCTCCTACGAGCAGTACTTC.

The chain combines TRBV14 with TRBJ2-5; TRBD1 might be the D (6 bases). Trimming shortened V by 1 base and J by 2 bases, and 8 bases separated the two germline ends. Germline V gene data show CDR1 as SGHDN and CDR2 as FVKESK. There are 14 residues in the CDR3. CDR3 coding DNA: TGTGCCAGCAGCCAAGTACAGGGACAAGAGACCCAGTACTTC. Its translation is CASSQVQGQETQYF.

This clone has a single count. The gene calls are TRBV2 and TRBJ1-4; D ambiguous. CDR1 is SNHLY, CDR2 FYNNEI, per germline. The ends were cut back, 1 base at V and 4 bases at J, with 7 bases in the middle. This CDR3 has 14 residues. This CDR3 reads CASSEEHINEKLFF. CDR3 DNA: TGTGCCAGCAGTGAAGAACATATTAATGAAAAACTGTTTTTT.

The chain links TRBV7-2 to TRBJ1-5; 9 bases are a match to TRBD1. Germline V gives CDR1 SGHTA, CDR2 FQGNSA. The CDR3 spans 17 residues. The V segment lost 2 bases and the J segment 7 bases; nucleotides outside the gene matches: 12. CDR3 coding DNA: TGTGCCAGCAGCTTATTACCCAGGACAGGGGTGGGACAGCCCCAGCATTTT. This gives the protein CASSLLPRTGVGQPQHF.

The chain carries TRBV4-2 and TRBJ1-5; D not certain. Trimming pared 3 bases from V and 0 bases from J, leaving 9 bases between. CDR1 is LGHNA and CDR2 is YNFKEQ in the germline V gene. The CDR3 has 15 amino acids. CDR3 region: CASSQRQDSNQPQHF. Written as DNA, the CDR3 is TGTGCCAGCAGCCAGCGCCAGGATAGCAATCAGCCCCAGCATTTT.

The chain joins TRBV5-4 to TRBJ2-7, with 11 positions matching TRBD2. After removal of 5 bases from V and 3 bases from J, the junction contained 10 bases not matched to a gene. The CDR3 consists of 16 residues. CDR1 SGHNT and CDR2 YYREEE come from the germline V gene (reference sequence). Written as DNA, the CDR3 is TGTGCCAGCAGTCCTACTAGCGGGGGCACTCTCTACGAGCAGTACTTC. This codes for CASSPTSGGTLYEQYF.